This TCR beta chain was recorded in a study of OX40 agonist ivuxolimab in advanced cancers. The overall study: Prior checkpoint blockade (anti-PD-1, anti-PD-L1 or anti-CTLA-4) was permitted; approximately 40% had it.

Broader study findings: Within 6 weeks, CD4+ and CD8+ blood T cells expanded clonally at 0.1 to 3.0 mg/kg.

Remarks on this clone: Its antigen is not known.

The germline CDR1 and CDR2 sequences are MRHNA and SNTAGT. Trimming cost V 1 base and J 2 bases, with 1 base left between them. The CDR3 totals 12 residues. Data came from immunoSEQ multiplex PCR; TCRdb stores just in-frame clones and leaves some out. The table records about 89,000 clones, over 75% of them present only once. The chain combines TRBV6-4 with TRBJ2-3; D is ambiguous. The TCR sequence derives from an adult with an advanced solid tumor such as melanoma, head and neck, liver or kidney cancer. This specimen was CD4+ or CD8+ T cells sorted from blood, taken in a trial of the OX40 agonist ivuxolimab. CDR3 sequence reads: CASSDYTDTQYF. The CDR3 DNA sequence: TGTGCCAGCAGTGACTACACAGATACGCAGTATTTT.